A single T cell receptor beta chain is shown here with its context. The sample originates from a study of cytomegalovirus exposure and HLA in healthy donors. Some clones are missing from TCRdb's copy, which holds only in-frame ones; the method was immunoSEQ multiplex PCR. The sample lists about 200,000 clones, roughly 82% seen once, with under 15% in the top ten. The length of the CDR3 is 15 residues. Trimming left V 4 bases short and J 3 bases short, with 16 bases between. The germline gives CDR1 LNHDA, CDR2 SQIVND (reference sequence). This TCR came from a woman between 25 and 40 years old in good health and CMV-seropositive. The specimen was PBMCs. V usage is TRBV19 and J usage is TRBJ2-7; a possible D gene is TRBD2 (7 bases). CDR3 in DNA: TGTGCCAGTAGTAGGGGGGGGCTAGCGGTCTACGAGCAGTACTTC. Its translation: CASSRGGLAVYEQYF.